Below, 5 T cell receptor beta chains from the same sample are listed, as sequenced in a study of cytomegalovirus exposure and HLA in healthy donors. It was with 60 Vbeta and 13 Jbeta primers that the PCR ran. Some clones are missing from TCRdb's copy, which holds only in-frame ones; the method was immunoSEQ multiplex PCR. The data show fewer than 200,000 clones, with 55% to 75% seen just once and under 3% held by the top ten. Source material: PBMCs. These receptors came from a human donor in good health.

This clone was seen only a few times. The V gene is TRBV27, the J gene TRBJ1-4; D may be TRBD1 (5 bases). V lost 6 bases and J lost 5, with 7 bases in between. This CDR3 spans 12 amino acids. Germline values: CDR1 MNHEY, CDR2 SMNVEV (reference sequence). The CDR3, as DNA: TGTGCCAGCAGATCAGGGAATGAAAAACTGTTTTTT. Its protein product is CASRSGNEKLFF. The full variable domain, in which reference TRBV27 and TRBJ1-4 provide the parts outside the CDR3, is EAQVTQNPRYLITVTGKKLTVTCSQNMNHEYMSWYRQDPGLGLRQIYYSMNVEVTDKGDVPEGYKVSRKEKRNFPLILESPSPNQTSLYFCASRSGNEKLFFGSGTQLSVL.

The chain is built from TRBV14 and TRBJ1-2, with D possibly TRBD1 on 5 matching bases. Germline V gives CDR1 SGHDN, CDR2 FVKESK. V gave up 1 base and J gave up 8 bases, with 20 bases separating them. This CDR3 comprises 16 residues. The CDR3 region is CASSQVWQGPLDGYTF. DNA for the CDR3: TGTGCCAGCAGCCAAGTCTGGCAGGGCCCCTTGGACGGCTACACCTTC.

This clone has just one count. The V and J genes are TRBV27 and TRBJ1-3, with 7 bases lining up with TRBD1. V shed 4 bases and J 6 bases; nucleotides not matched to a gene: 6. Germline values: CDR1 MNHEY, CDR2 SMNVEV (reference sequence). This CDR3 is built from 14 residues. Written as DNA, the CDR3 is TGTGCCAGCAGTTCGACAGGGAGCGAAAACACCATATATTTT. Protein product: CASSSTGSENTIYF.

This rearrangement joins TRBV2 to TRBJ2-5; TRBD2 matches at 7 bases. Per the germline V gene, CDR1 is SNHLY and CDR2 is FYNNEI. Trimming at V came to 5 bases and at J to 5 bases, leaving 8 bases not matched to a gene. The CDR3 is 14 residues long. In nucleotides, the CDR3 is TGTGCCAGCAGTCAATGGACTAGTTCTGAGACCCAGTACTTC. As protein: CASSQWTSSETQYF.

The V and J genes are TRBV4-1 and TRBJ2-1, with a possible D match to TRBD2 (5 bases). The CDR3 spans 14 residues. The germline gives CDR1 MGHRA, CDR2 YSYEKL. Trimming cost V 0 bases and J 5 bases, with 8 bases left between them. CDR3 loop: CASSQEPGDNEQFF. The CDR3 DNA reads as TGCGCCAGCAGCCAAGAACCCGGGGACAATGAGCAGTTCTTC.